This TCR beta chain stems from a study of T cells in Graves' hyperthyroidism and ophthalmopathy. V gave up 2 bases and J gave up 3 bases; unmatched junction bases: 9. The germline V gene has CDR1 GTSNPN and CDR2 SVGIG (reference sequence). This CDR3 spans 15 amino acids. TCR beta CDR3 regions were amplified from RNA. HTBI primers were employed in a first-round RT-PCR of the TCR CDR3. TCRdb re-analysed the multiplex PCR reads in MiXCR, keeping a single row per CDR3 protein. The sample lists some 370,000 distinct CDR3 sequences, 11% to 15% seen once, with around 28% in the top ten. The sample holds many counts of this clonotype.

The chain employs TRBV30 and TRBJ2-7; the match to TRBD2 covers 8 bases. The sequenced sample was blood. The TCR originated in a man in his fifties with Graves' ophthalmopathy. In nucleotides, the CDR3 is TGTGCCTGGAGTCCCGTGGGTAGCGGGATCTACGAGCAGTACTTC. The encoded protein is CAWSPVGSGIYEQYF.